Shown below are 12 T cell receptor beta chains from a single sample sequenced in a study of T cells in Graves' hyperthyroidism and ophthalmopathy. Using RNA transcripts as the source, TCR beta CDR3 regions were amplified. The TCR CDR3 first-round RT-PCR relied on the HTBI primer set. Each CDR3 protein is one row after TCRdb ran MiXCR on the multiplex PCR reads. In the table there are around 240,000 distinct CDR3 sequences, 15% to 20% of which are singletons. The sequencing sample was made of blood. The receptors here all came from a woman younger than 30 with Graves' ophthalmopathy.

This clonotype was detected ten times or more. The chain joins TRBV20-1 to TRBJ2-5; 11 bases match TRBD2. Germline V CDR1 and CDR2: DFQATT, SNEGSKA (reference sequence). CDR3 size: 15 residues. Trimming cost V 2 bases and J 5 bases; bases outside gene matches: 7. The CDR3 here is CSARPIAGGRETQYF. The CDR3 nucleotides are TGCAGTGCTAGACCCATAGCGGGAGGGCGTGAGACCCAGTACTTC.

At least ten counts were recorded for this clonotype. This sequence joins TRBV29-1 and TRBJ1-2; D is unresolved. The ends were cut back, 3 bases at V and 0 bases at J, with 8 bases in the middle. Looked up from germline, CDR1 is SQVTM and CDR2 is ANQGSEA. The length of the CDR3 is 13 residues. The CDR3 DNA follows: TGCAGCGTTGATAAGGGCTCTAACTATGGCTACACCTTC. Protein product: CSVDKGSNYGYTF.

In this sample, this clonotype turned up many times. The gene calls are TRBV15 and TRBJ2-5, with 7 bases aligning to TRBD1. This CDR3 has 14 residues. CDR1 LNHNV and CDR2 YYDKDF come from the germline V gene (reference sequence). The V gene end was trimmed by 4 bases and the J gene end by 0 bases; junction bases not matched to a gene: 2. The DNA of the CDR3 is TGTGCCACCAGCAAGGGACAGCACCAAGAGACCCAGTACTTC. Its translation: CATSKGQHQETQYF.

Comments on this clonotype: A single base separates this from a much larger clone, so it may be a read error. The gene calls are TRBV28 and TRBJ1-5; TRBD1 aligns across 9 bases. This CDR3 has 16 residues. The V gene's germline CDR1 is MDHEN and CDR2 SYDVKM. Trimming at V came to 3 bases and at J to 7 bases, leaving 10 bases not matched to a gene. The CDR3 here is CASSFLTGGSRQPQHF. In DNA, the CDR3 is TGTGCCAGCAGTTTCCTGACAGGGGGAAGTCGGCAGCCCCAGCATTTT.

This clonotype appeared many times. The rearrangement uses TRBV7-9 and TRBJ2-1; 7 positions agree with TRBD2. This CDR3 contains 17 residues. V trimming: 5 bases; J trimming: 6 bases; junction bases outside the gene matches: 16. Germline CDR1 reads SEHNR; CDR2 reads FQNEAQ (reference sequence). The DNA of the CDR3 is TGTGCCAGCAGCGGACATAGGGAGCGGGATCTTTCCAATGAGCAGTTCTTC. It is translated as CASSGHRERDLSNEQFF.

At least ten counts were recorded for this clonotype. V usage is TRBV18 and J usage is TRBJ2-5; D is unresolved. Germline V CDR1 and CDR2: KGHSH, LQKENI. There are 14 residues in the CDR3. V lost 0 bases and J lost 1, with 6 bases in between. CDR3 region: CASSPPAGQETQYF. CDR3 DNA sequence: TGTGCCAGCTCACCACCTGCAGGCCAAGAGACCCAGTACTTC.

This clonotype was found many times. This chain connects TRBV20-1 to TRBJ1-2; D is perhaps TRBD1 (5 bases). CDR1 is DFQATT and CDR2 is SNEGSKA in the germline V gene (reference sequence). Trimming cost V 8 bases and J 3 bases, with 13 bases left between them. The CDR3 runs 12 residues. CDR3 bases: TGCAGTTACGATCGGGGGTACTATGGCTACACCTTC. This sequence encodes CSYDRGYYGYTF.

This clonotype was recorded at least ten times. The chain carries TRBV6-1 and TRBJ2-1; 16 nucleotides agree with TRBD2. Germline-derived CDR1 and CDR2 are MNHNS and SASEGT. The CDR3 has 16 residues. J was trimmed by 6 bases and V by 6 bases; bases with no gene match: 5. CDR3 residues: CASRRGLAGGRNEQFF. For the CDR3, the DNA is TGTGCCAGCAGAAGGGGACTAGCGGGGGGGCGCAATGAGCAGTTCTTC.

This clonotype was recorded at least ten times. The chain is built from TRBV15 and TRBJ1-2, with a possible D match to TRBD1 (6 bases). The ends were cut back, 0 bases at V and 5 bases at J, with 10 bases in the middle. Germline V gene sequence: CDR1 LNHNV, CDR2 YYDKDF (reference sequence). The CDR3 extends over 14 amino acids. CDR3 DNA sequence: TGTGCCACCAGCAGAGATATAGGGGGGTATGGCTACACCTTC. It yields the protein CATSRDIGGYGYTF.

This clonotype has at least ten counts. CDR3 sequence (DNA): TGTGCCACCAGTGATTCCAAGGTGACAGGGTTGGATGGCTACACCTTC. This sequence encodes CATSDSKVTGLDGYTF. V and J are TRBV24-1 and TRBJ1-2; 7 bases are a match to TRBD1. This CDR3 comprises 16 residues. CDR1 KGHDR and CDR2 SFDVKD come from the germline V gene. Germline trimming cut 2 bases from V and 6 bases from J; bases unmatched to any gene: 11.

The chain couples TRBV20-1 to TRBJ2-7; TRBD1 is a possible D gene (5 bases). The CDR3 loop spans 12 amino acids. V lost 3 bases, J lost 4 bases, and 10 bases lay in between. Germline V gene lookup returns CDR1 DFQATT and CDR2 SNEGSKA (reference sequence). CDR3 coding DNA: TGCAGTGCTAGTAGCAGGGTATACGAGCAGTACTTC. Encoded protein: CSASSRVYEQYF.

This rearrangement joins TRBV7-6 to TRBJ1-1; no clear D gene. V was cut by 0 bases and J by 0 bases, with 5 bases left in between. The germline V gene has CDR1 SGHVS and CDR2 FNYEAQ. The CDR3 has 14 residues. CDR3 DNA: TGTGCCAGCAGCTTAGCGCCTCTGAACACTGAAGCTTTCTTT. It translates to CASSLAPLNTEAFF.